The clone carrying this T cell receptor (beta chain) was seen many times. The data were taken from a study of T cells in Graves' hyperthyroidism and ophthalmopathy. Germline CDR1 reads MDHEN; CDR2 reads SYDVKM. The CDR3 length is 13 residues. Trimming stripped 10 bases from V and 0 bases from J, with 12 bases between. Authors of the study amplified TCR beta CDR3 regions from RNA transcripts. In the first-round RT-PCR of the TCR CDR3, the HTBI primer set was used. MiXCR was run by TCRdb on the multiplex PCR reads, yielding one entry per CDR3 protein. The sample contains 470,000 or so distinct CDR3 sequences, about a fifth of which appear only once.

The sequenced sample was blood. The receptor was derived from a man aged 18 to 29 with Graves' hyperthyroidism. The J gene is TRBJ1-1, the V gene TRBV28, with a weak D call TRBD1 (5 bases). The CDR3 bases are TGTGCCATCCGAACAGGCTTGAACACTGAAGCTTTCTTT. Protein: CAIRTGLNTEAFF.